The 10 T cell receptor beta chains listed next were all sequenced from one sample in a study of control samples from healthy donors and cancer patients. Libraries were prepared by immunoSEQ multiplex PCR; TCRdb keeps only in-frame clonotypes and omits some of them. Of about 130,000 clones listed, more than 70% are singletons. Sequenced material: blood. All receptors come from a man in his fifties or sixties in good health.

The chain combines TRBV14 with TRBJ2-5; D unclear. This CDR3 comprises 14 residues. Trimming took off 4 bases at V and 0 bases at J, with 9 bases between the two ends. Germline lookup yields CDR1 SGHDN and CDR2 FVKESK. The CDR3 DNA follows: TGTGCCAGCAGCCGCCCTTTAGACCAAGAGACCCAGTACTTC. It yields the protein CASSRPLDQETQYF.

The chain employs TRBV7-8 and TRBJ2-5; D gene ambiguous. The germline V and J ends were trimmed by 1 base and 5 bases, with 8 bases remaining between them. The CDR3 totals 13 residues. Per the germline V gene, CDR1 is SGHVS and CDR2 is FQNEAQ. CDR3 in DNA: TGTGCCAGCAGCTTAGGAAGAATCGAGACCCAGTACTTC. Amino acid sequence: CASSLGRIETQYF.

The chain employs TRBV20-1 and TRBJ1-4; a possible D gene is TRBD1 (5 bases). The germline V and J ends were trimmed by 6 bases and 8 bases, with 7 bases remaining between them. This CDR3 spans 10 amino acids. Germline values: CDR1 DFQATT, CDR2 SNEGSKA (reference sequence). The DNA of the CDR3 is TGCAGTGCGGAGGGGGAAAAACTGTTTTTT. Translation gives CSAEGEKLFF.

This sequence joins TRBV5-4 and TRBJ1-3; D call uncertain. CDR1 and CDR2 (germline): SGHNT, YYREEE (reference sequence). The V and J ends lost 0 bases and 4 bases respectively, with 2 bases between them. The CDR3 covers 12 residues. The CDR3 is CASSLDGNTIYF. The CDR3 DNA is TGTGCCAGCAGCTTGGACGGAAACACCATATATTTT.

This chain uses TRBV5-1 with TRBJ2-2; perhaps D is TRBD1 or TRBD2 (5 bases each). The CDR3 extends over 15 amino acids. V lost 3 bases, J lost 2 bases, and 11 bases lay in between. CDR1 SGHRS and CDR2 YFSETQ come from the germline V gene. CDR3: CASSSGTVNTGELFF. In nucleotides, the CDR3 is TGCGCCAGCAGCTCCGGGACGGTAAACACCGGGGAGCTGTTTTTT.

The chain uses TRBV6-6 and TRBJ2-7; 8 bases fit TRBD1. Per germline, CDR1 MNHNY and CDR2 SVGAGI (reference sequence). The V segment lost 8 bases and the J segment 5 bases; nucleotides outside the gene matches: 5. CDR3 size: 12 residues. CDR3 protein: CASLGQGDEQYF. DNA of the CDR3: TGTGCCAGCCTAGGACAGGGTGACGAGCAGTACTTC.

The chain is built from TRBV5-1 and TRBJ2-2; D is possibly TRBD2 (6 bases). This CDR3 spans 15 amino acids. Trimming took off 0 bases at V and 6 bases at J, with 12 bases between the two ends. Germline V CDR1 and CDR2: SGHRS, YFSETQ. Here the CDR3 DNA reads TGCGCCAGCAGCTTGGCCGTTCCGGGAGCCGGGGAGCTGTTTTTT. This encodes CASSLAVPGAGELFF. Supplemented by reference TRBV5-1 and TRBJ2-2, the full variable domain reads KAGVTQTPRYLIKTRGQQVTLSCSPISGHRSVSWYQQTPGQGLQFLFEYFSETQRNKGNFPGRFSGRQFSNSRSEMNVSTLELGDSALYLCASSLAVPGAGELFFGEGSRLTVL.

The chain uses TRBV5-1 and TRBJ1-4, with 7 bases fitting TRBD1. Per the germline V gene, CDR1 is SGHRS and CDR2 is YFSETQ. CDR3 size: 14 residues. V gave up 4 bases and J gave up 10 bases; unmatched junction bases: 10. The CDR3 spells CASSLGITGAKLFF. For the CDR3, the DNA is TGCGCCAGCAGCCTGGGAATAACAGGGGCAAAACTGTTTTTT.

This clone has just one count. The gene calls are TRBV5-4 and TRBJ2-7, with 10 bases lining up with TRBD1. Germline V gene sequence: CDR1 SGHNT, CDR2 YYREEE (reference sequence). The J segment lost 5 bases and the V segment lost 4 bases, leaving 6 bases of the junction unmatched. The length of the CDR3 is 14 residues. CDR3 bases: TGTGCCAGCAGCCTGGGGGACAGGGGCCACGAGCAGTACTTC. Translation gives CASSLGDRGHEQYF.

The chain is built from TRBV24-1 and TRBJ2-3, with D possibly TRBD2 on 7 matching bases. Germline CDR1 is KGHDR and CDR2 is SFDVKD. The CDR3 contains 16 residues. V was trimmed by 3 bases and J by 2 bases, leaving 14 bases between them. The CDR3 sequence is CATSDGGGPSTDTQYF. CDR3 DNA sequence: TGTGCCACCAGTGATGGCGGGGGCCCTTCCACAGATACGCAGTATTTT.